A single sample gave rise to the 30 T cell receptor beta chains below, sequenced in a study of early stage breast cancer tumors. Produced via immunoSEQ multiplex PCR; TCRdb's table is partial and in-frame only. The sample consists of more than 60,000 clones, around 80% of them appearing once. Sequenced: blood. All receptors derive from a person aged 55 to 69 with breast cancer.

This clone was seen a handful of times. The genes are TRBV11-2 and TRBJ1-6; D is unclear. The CDR3 loop spans 15 amino acids. Deletions cut 7 bases from V and 0 bases from J, with 10 bases between. CDR1 and CDR2 from the germline V gene are SGHAT and FQNNGV. CDR3 sequence: CASTKRNSYNSPLHF. The CDR3 nucleotides are TGTGCCAGCACTAAGAGGAACTCCTATAATTCACCCCTCCACTTT.

The chain has TRBV5-1 and TRBJ2-1; TRBD2 might be the D (6 bases). CDR3 length equals 15 residues. The V gene lost 0 bases and the J gene lost 4 bases, with 11 bases spanning the gap. Germline V gene lookup returns CDR1 SGHRS and CDR2 YFSETQ. CDR3 loop: CASSLGPGLYNEQFF. CDR3 DNA sequence: TGCGCCAGCAGCTTGGGCCCGGGACTGTACAATGAGCAGTTCTTC.

This chain uses TRBV19 with TRBJ1-1; possibly TRBD1 for D (5 bases). Germline V gene sequence: CDR1 LNHDA, CDR2 SQIVND (reference sequence). CDR3 size: 11 residues. Between the trimmed V and J ends, which lost 3 bases and 10 bases, there was a span of 9 bases. The CDR3 coding sequence is TGTGCCAGTAGTATCGGGGGTATAGCTTTCTTT. It specifies CASSIGGIAFF.

The chain uses TRBV9 and TRBJ2-1; D unclear. CDR3 length: 14 residues. From germline, CDR1 is SGDLS and CDR2 YYNGEE. Trimming pared 4 bases from V and 5 bases from J, leaving 13 bases between. The DNA of the CDR3 is TGTGCCAGCAGCTTACGACCGGCTAACAATGAGCAGTTCTTC. Its protein product is CASSLRPANNEQFF.

The genes are TRBV6-5 and TRBJ1-2, with a tentative D call TRBD1 (6 bases). The germline V gene encodes CDR1 MNHEY and CDR2 SVGAGI. The CDR3 is made up of 13 amino acids. V was clipped by 6 bases and J by 7 bases, with 15 bases between them. The CDR3: CASSYQGLSGYTF. The CDR3 DNA reads TGTGCCAGCAGCTACCAGGGGCTCAGTGGCTACACCTTC.

The chain recombines TRBV5-1 with TRBJ2-5; D is perhaps TRBD1 (6 bases). Deletions cut 2 bases from V and 4 bases from J, with 21 bases between. From germline, CDR1 is SGHRS and CDR2 YFSETQ. This CDR3 is built from 17 residues. CDR3 sequence reads: CASSLGQSLQDIETQYF. In nucleotides, the CDR3 is TGCGCCAGCAGCTTAGGACAGAGCCTCCAGGACATAGAGACCCAGTACTTC.

This clone has just a few counts. The V gene is TRBV5-1, the J gene TRBJ1-2, with 9 nucleotides matching TRBD1. V was pared by 4 bases and J by 2 bases, with 0 bases of the junction left unmatched. There are 13 residues in the CDR3. CDR1 and CDR2 from the germline V gene are SGHRS and YFSETQ. CDR3 sequence (DNA): TGCGCCAGCAGCGGGACAGGGAACTATGGCTACACCTTC. It encodes CASSGTGNYGYTF.

The chain recombines TRBV11-2 with TRBJ2-3, with D unresolved. This CDR3 comprises 15 residues. CDR1 SGHAT and CDR2 FQNNGV come from the germline V gene. Trimming took 5 bases from V and 0 from J, leaving 12 bases between them. CDR3 coding DNA: TGTGCCAGCAGCCCGACGTATACTAGCACAGATACGCAGTATTTT. Its protein is CASSPTYTSTDTQYF.

This clone was seen more than once but under ten times. The gene calls are TRBV7-6 and TRBJ2-7; D is unresolved. The CDR3 has 15 residues. Germline V lookup: CDR1 SGHVS, CDR2 FNYEAQ. Trimming pared 4 bases from V and 0 bases from J, leaving 13 bases between. This CDR3 reads CASSSQNGVSYEQYF. In DNA form, the CDR3 reads TGTGCCAGCAGCTCCCAAAATGGAGTCTCCTACGAGCAGTACTTC.

The chain joins TRBV28 to TRBJ2-7; the match to TRBD1 covers 7 bases. The CDR3 is 14 amino acids. Per germline, CDR1 MDHEN and CDR2 SYDVKM. The V gene end was trimmed by 2 bases and the J gene end by 7 bases; junction bases not matched to a gene: 8. The CDR3 DNA reads as TGTGCCAGCAGTTTAGCGGACAGGCCGAGAGAGCAGTACTTC. Its protein product is CASSLADRPREQYF.

This clone was observed a handful of times. This chain joins TRBV13 and TRBJ2-2; 14 nucleotides align to TRBD2. The J segment lost 7 bases and the V segment lost 5 bases, leaving 18 bases of the junction unmatched. CDR3 size: 20 residues. Germline V CDR1 and CDR2: PRHDT, FYEKMQ (reference sequence). The CDR3 region has the DNA TGTGCCAGCAGCCAAATGGAAAGGACTAGCGGGAGGACCTGGTACGGGGAGCTGTTTTTT. Residues: CASSQMERTSGRTWYGELFF.

Concerning this clone: Germline and junction disagree at one end, which may indicate a read error. The J gene is TRBJ2-3, the V gene TRBV7-9; 10 bases line up with TRBD2. Germline CDR1 SEHNR, CDR2 FQNEAQ (reference sequence). The CDR3 runs to 15 residues. This chain's CDR3 is CASSLAGVGTDTQYF. The CDR3 DNA reads TGTGCCAGCAGCCTAGCGGGAGTGGGCACAGATACGCAGTATTTT.

This chain links TRBV28 with TRBJ2-7; the match to TRBD1 covers 7 bases. The CDR3 loop spans 16 amino acids. The trim removed 1 base at V and 0 bases at J, leaving 6 bases unmatched. Looked up from germline, CDR1 is MDHEN and CDR2 is SYDVKM. DNA for the CDR3: TGTGCCAGCAGTTTATCCCCAGGGGGTTACTCCTACGAGCAGTACTTC. It translates to CASSLSPGGYSYEQYF. The whole variable domain, remainder taken from reference TRBV28 and TRBJ2-7, is DVKVTQSSRYLVKRTGEKVFLECVQDMDHENMFWYRQDPGLGLRLIYFSYDVKMKEKGDIPEGYSVSREKKERFSLILESASTNQTSMYLCASSLSPGGYSYEQYFGPGTRLTVT.

This chain connects TRBV25-1 to TRBJ2-7, with D possibly TRBD1 on 5 matching bases. There are 14 residues in the CDR3. Germline loops: CDR1 MGHDK, CDR2 SYGVNS. Trimming cost V 3 bases and J 4 bases, with 13 bases left between them. CDR3 DNA: TGTGCCAGCAGTGACAGACAGAGGCAGTACGAGCAGTACTTC. It yields the protein CASSDRQRQYEQYF.

For this clone: Compared with germline, one end of the junction differs, possibly owing to a read error. The J gene is TRBJ2-7, the V gene TRBV5-1, with D perhaps matching TRBD2 (5 bases). The CDR3 totals 15 residues. Germline CDR1 and CDR2: SGHRS and YFSETQ. The CDR3, as DNA: TGTGCCAGCAGCTTTGAGGGAGCGGTATCCTACGAGCAGTACTTC. Translation gives CASSFEGAVSYEQYF.

This clone turned up a few times. The genes are TRBV30 and TRBJ1-1; 8 bases line up with TRBD1. Germline V gives CDR1 GTSNPN, CDR2 SVGIG (reference sequence). The CDR3 totals 10 residues. With 6 bases clipped from V and 8 bases from J, the junction kept 2 bases outside the gene matches. CDR3 protein: CACWDREAFF. The CDR3 DNA reads TGTGCCTGCTGGGACAGGGAAGCTTTCTTT.

This chain connects TRBV29-1 to TRBJ2-7; D may be TRBD1 or TRBD2 (5 bases each). The CDR3 is made up of 12 amino acids. V lost 5 bases to trimming and J lost 3 bases, with 11 bases between them. The germline V gene has CDR1 SQVTM and CDR2 ANQGSEA. CDR3 DNA sequence: TGCAGCGTTTCCGGGACGGACTACGAGCAGTACTTC. Its protein product is CSVSGTDYEQYF.

J is TRBJ2-3 and V is TRBV5-6; 10 bases agree with TRBD2. The CDR3 runs 14 residues. V lost 0 bases and J lost 6; bases outside the gene matches: 1. Germline lookup yields CDR1 SGHDT and CDR2 YYEEEE. CDR3 sequence (DNA): TGTGCCAGCAGCTTGGTACTAGCGGGGGATACGCAGTATTTT. Protein sequence: CASSLVLAGDTQYF.

The gene calls are TRBV5-1 and TRBJ1-2; 10 bases are shared with TRBD1. Germline V lookup: CDR1 SGHRS, CDR2 YFSETQ. The J segment lost 8 bases and the V segment lost 1 base, leaving 8 bases of the junction unmatched. The CDR3 has 15 residues. The CDR3 loop is CASSLSGQGGQGYTF. The CDR3 DNA follows: TGCGCCAGCAGCTTGAGCGGACAGGGGGGGCAAGGCTACACCTTC. Looking up the rest from reference TRBV5-1 and TRBJ1-2 gives the full variable domain: KAGVTQTPRYLIKTRGQQVTLSCSPISGHRSVSWYQQTPGQGLQFLFEYFSETQRNKGNFPGRFSGRQFSNSRSEMNVSTLELGDSALYLCASSLSGQGGQGYTFGSGTRLTVV.

The chain carries TRBV18 and TRBJ1-2, with 9 bases matching TRBD1. CDR1 KGHSH and CDR2 LQKENI come from the germline V gene. After removal of 1 base from V and 8 bases from J, the junction contained 14 bases not matched to a gene. The CDR3 runs 17 residues. The CDR3 is CASSPQTGTGRRYGYTF. The CDR3, as DNA: TGTGCCAGCTCACCACAGACCGGGACAGGGAGACGATACGGCTACACCTTC. The variable domain in full, completed from reference TRBV18 and TRBJ1-2, reads NAGVMQNPRHLVRRRGQEARLRCSPMKGHSHVYWYRQLPEEGLKFMVYLQKENIIDESGMPKERFSAEFPKEGPSILRIQQVVRGDSAAYFCASSPQTGTGRRYGYTFGSGTRLTVV.

The chain has TRBV11-3 and TRBJ2-3; D possibly corresponds to TRBD1 (5 bases). Per the germline V gene, CDR1 is SGHNT and CDR2 is YENEEA. V lost 0 bases to trimming and J lost 0 bases, with 10 bases between them. The CDR3 extends over 16 amino acids. The CDR3 spells CASSLDLGPSTDTQYF. In DNA form, the CDR3 reads TGTGCCAGCAGCTTAGATCTGGGGCCCAGCACAGATACGCAGTATTTT.

This chain links TRBV18 with TRBJ2-7; D call uncertain. V was trimmed by 4 bases and J by 6 bases, leaving 13 bases between them. Per the germline V gene, CDR1 is KGHSH and CDR2 is LQKENI. The CDR3 extends over 13 amino acids. CDR3 residues: CASSLGQPGEQYF. The CDR3 DNA reads TGTGCCAGCTCACTCGGGCAGCCGGGCGAGCAGTACTTC.

The rearrangement joins TRBV10-3 to TRBJ2-7, with D tentatively TRBD1 (6 bases). V gave up 1 base and J gave up 2 bases, with 12 bases separating them. The CDR3 covers 15 residues. CDR1 is ENHRY, CDR2 SYGVKD, per germline. CDR3 loop: CAISEFYGGPYEQYF. The CDR3 DNA reads TGTGCCATCAGTGAGTTTTATGGGGGCCCCTACGAGCAGTACTTC.

The V gene is TRBV18, the J gene TRBJ2-2; TRBD2 might be the D (5 bases). The germline CDR1 and CDR2 sequences are KGHSH and LQKENI. Deletions cut 3 bases from V and 8 bases from J, with 19 bases between. This CDR3 region has 16 residues. The CDR3 region is CASSPRNIAGHGELFF. CDR3 bases: TGTGCCAGCTCACCTCGAAATATCGCGGGTCATGGGGAGCTGTTTTTT.

The V gene is TRBV21-1, the J gene TRBJ2-7; the D call in the table, TRBD1, was not verified against the DNA. TRBV21-1 is marked as a pseudogene. The CDR3 is 17 amino acids. The CDR3, as DNA: TGTGCCAGCAGCAAAGACACCGGGACACAGAAAACCTACGAGCAGTACTTC. Its protein is CASSKDTGTQKTYEQYF.

The gene calls are TRBV18 and TRBJ1-4, with a weak D call TRBD1 (5 bases). The CDR3 contains 14 residues. V was cut by 1 base and J by 8 bases, with 11 bases left in between. Germline V gene lookup returns CDR1 KGHSH and CDR2 LQKENI. CDR3 sequence (DNA): TGTGCCAGCTCACCACAAACAGGAGTCGAAAAACTGTTTTTT. Protein product: CASSPQTGVEKLFF.

V and J are TRBV6-1 and TRBJ2-7; TRBD2 matches at 7 bases. CDR1 MNHNS and CDR2 SASEGT come from the germline V gene. The CDR3 contains 13 residues. The V and J ends lost 10 bases and 4 bases, in that order; junction bases with no gene match: 10. DNA of the CDR3: TGTGCCACCCGGACTGGGGGAGGGTACGAGCAGTACTTC. It is translated as CATRTGGGYEQYF.

This clone occurred a few times. This rearrangement joins TRBV28 to TRBJ1-1, with D perhaps TRBD1 (5 bases). CDR3 length equals 12 residues. V was shortened by 2 bases and J by 11 bases, with 12 bases between the two germline ends. Germline CDR1 MDHEN, CDR2 SYDVKM. CDR3 sequence reads: CASSLIGQLAFF. CDR3 sequence (DNA): TGTGCCAGCAGTTTAATCGGACAATTGGCTTTCTTT. The whole variable domain, filled in from reference TRBV28 and TRBJ1-1, reads DVKVTQSSRYLVKRTGEKVFLECVQDMDHENMFWYRQDPGLGLRLIYFSYDVKMKEKGDIPEGYSVSREKKERFSLILESASTNQTSMYLCASSLIGQLAFFGQGTRLTVV.

The J gene is TRBJ1-5, the V gene TRBV28, with 7 bases that match TRBD1. V shed 4 bases, J shed 6 bases, and the junction held 6 bases outside the gene matches. The germline V gene has CDR1 MDHEN and CDR2 SYDVKM. The CDR3 loop spans 14 amino acids. CDR3 DNA sequence: TGTGCCAGCAGTTGGGAGGGGGCGGTTCAGCCCCAGCATTTT. It yields the protein CASSWEGAVQPQHF. Complete variable domain (other parts from reference TRBV28 and TRBJ1-5): DVKVTQSSRYLVKRTGEKVFLECVQDMDHENMFWYRQDPGLGLRLIYFSYDVKMKEKGDIPEGYSVSREKKERFSLILESASTNQTSMYLCASSWEGAVQPQHFGDGTRLSIL.

The chain has TRBV19 and TRBJ2-1, with 7 positions matching TRBD2. The germline V gene encodes CDR1 LNHDA and CDR2 SQIVND (reference sequence). The CDR3 totals 13 residues. V trimming: 6 bases; J trimming: 5 bases; junction bases outside the gene matches: 4. CDR3 loop: CASRSLADNEQFF. The CDR3 coding sequence is TGTGCCAGTAGATCGCTAGCGGACAATGAGCAGTTCTTC.